Below are 29 T cell receptor beta chains sequenced from a single sample in a study of blood T cell repertoires in COVID-19. Assay: immunoSEQ multiplex PCR; the TCRdb copy retains only in-frame clones and omits some. The sample lists fewer than 250,000 clones, roughly 85% occurring once. Sequencing was carried out using PBMCs or T cells enriched from blood (not recorded which). The source is a man aged 25 to 45 who had recovered from COVID-19.

The genes are TRBV27 and TRBJ2-3, with TRBD1 matching over 11 bases. The CDR3 consists of 14 residues. The V and J ends lost 7 bases and 4 bases, in that order; junction bases with no gene match: 4. CDR1 MNHEY and CDR2 SMNVEV come from the germline V gene (reference sequence). Here the CDR3 reads CASKGTGGPDTQYF. In nucleotides, the CDR3 is TGTGCCAGCAAGGGGACAGGGGGGCCAGATACGCAGTATTTT.

The V and J genes are TRBV6-5 and TRBJ1-6, with 8 positions matching TRBD1. After removal of 8 bases from V and 2 bases from J, the junction contained 5 bases not matched to a gene. Germline-derived CDR1 and CDR2 are MNHEY and SVGAGI. The length of the CDR3 is 15 residues. The CDR3 is CASRQGKTYNSPLHF. For the CDR3, the DNA is TGTGCCAGCCGACAGGGGAAGACCTATAATTCACCCCTCCACTTT.

V usage is TRBV7-8 and J usage is TRBJ1-5; D not certain. CDR1 is SGHVS and CDR2 is FQNEAQ in the germline V gene. The CDR3 covers 13 residues. V lost 2 bases and J lost 1, with 3 bases in between. CDR3 in amino acids: CASSLQSNQPQHF. The DNA of the CDR3 is TGTGCCAGCAGCTTACAGAGCAATCAGCCCCAGCATTTT.

The chain uses TRBV18 and TRBJ1-6, with no clear D. The V gene lost 6 bases and the J gene lost 10 bases, with 19 bases spanning the gap. This CDR3 has 15 residues. CDR1 and CDR2 (germline): KGHSH, LQKENI. The CDR3 DNA follows: TGTGCCAGCTCTTCTGAGATGGGAGGAAACTCACCCCTCCACTTT. This sequence encodes CASSSEMGGNSPLHF. The full variable domain, its missing parts supplied by reference TRBV18 and TRBJ1-6, is NAGVMQNPRHLVRRRGQEARLRCSPMKGHSHVYWYRQLPEEGLKFMVYLQKENIIDESGMPKERFSAEFPKEGPSILRIQQVVRGDSAAYFCASSSEMGGNSPLHFGNGTRLTVT.

The genes are TRBV19 and TRBJ2-5, with 7 bases fitting TRBD1. The trim removed 6 bases at V and 4 bases at J, leaving 8 bases unmatched. This CDR3 has 14 amino acids. CDR1 is LNHDA and CDR2 is SQIVND in the germline V gene (reference sequence). The CDR3 nucleotides are TGTGCCAGTAGGACGACAGGGAAAGGAGAGACCCAGTACTTC. Translating gives CASRTTGKGETQYF.

V and J are TRBV9 and TRBJ2-3; a weak D match, TRBD2 (7 bases). Germline V lookup: CDR1 SGDLS, CDR2 YYNGEE. The CDR3 extends over 13 amino acids. The V and J ends lost 7 bases and 1 base respectively, with 10 bases between them. In nucleotides, the CDR3 is TGTGCCAGCGGGGGGGCACGCACAGATACGCAGTATTTT. Its protein is CASGGARTDTQYF.

The gene calls are TRBV11-2 and TRBJ2-7; D is ambiguous. CDR1 and CDR2 (germline): SGHAT, FQNNGV. Trimming removed 3 bases from V and 0 bases from J, with 12 bases in between. CDR3 length: 15 residues. DNA of the CDR3: TGTGCCAGCAGCTTCGTCCACAGAAGCTCCTACGAGCAGTACTTC. Its protein product is CASSFVHRSSYEQYF.

The rearrangement uses TRBV27 and TRBJ2-2, with D possibly matching TRBD2 (5 bases). Germline lookup yields CDR1 MNHEY and CDR2 SMNVEV (reference sequence). This CDR3 has 17 amino acids. Trimming took off 1 base at V and 3 bases at J, with 15 bases between the two ends. The CDR3 here is CASSLYGGPPDTGELFF. CDR3 coding DNA: TGTGCCAGCAGTTTATACGGCGGGCCCCCGGACACCGGGGAGCTGTTTTTT.

The chain combines TRBV20-1 with TRBJ2-1; 8 bases line up with TRBD2. The CDR3 has 16 residues. Germline assignment: CDR1 DFQATT and CDR2 SNEGSKA (reference sequence). The J segment lost 6 bases and the V segment lost 3 bases, leaving 13 bases of the junction unmatched. Here the CDR3 reads CSASRAGGFLGNEQFF. The CDR3, as DNA: TGCAGTGCTAGTAGGGCGGGAGGTTTCCTTGGCAATGAGCAGTTCTTC.

V and J are TRBV19 and TRBJ2-1; possibly TRBD1 for D (6 bases). CDR1 LNHDA and CDR2 SQIVND come from the germline V gene (reference sequence). Trimming took 0 bases from V and 2 from J, leaving 11 bases between them. The CDR3 length is 16 residues. CDR3 region: CASSIERGTTYNEQFF. CDR3 coding DNA: TGTGCCAGTAGTATAGAGAGGGGGACGACCTACAATGAGCAGTTCTTC.

This chain uses TRBV7-2 with TRBJ2-7, with 10 bases aligning to TRBD1. Germline CDR1 SGHTA, CDR2 FQGNSA. V dropped 1 base and J dropped 4; count of bases not matched to a gene: 10. The CDR3 covers 17 residues. CDR3 sequence: CASSLGALRTGGYEQYF. The CDR3 DNA follows: TGTGCCAGCAGCTTAGGCGCCTTAAGGACAGGGGGATACGAGCAGTACTTC.

This clone was detected a few times. The chain employs TRBV3-1 (or the pseudogene TRBV3-2) and TRBJ1-2; a possible D gene is TRBD1 (6 bases). The ends were cut back, 6 bases at V and 8 bases at J, with 31 bases in the middle. The V gene's germline CDR1 is LGHDT and CDR2 YNNKEL (reference sequence). This CDR3 has 18 amino acids. For the CDR3, the DNA is TGTGCCAGCAGGGACCCAAGGGAAGGGACGACCCCGAGGGGGGGCTACACCTTC. Translated, it gives CASRDPREGTTPRGGYTF.

This chain connects TRBV11-2 to TRBJ2-7, with no clear D. Per germline, CDR1 SGHAT and CDR2 FQNNGV. The CDR3 is made up of 12 amino acids. Trimming took off 0 bases at V and 5 bases at J, with 5 bases between the two ends. CDR3 in DNA: TGTGCCAGCAGCTTAGATCCCGACGAGCAGTACTTC. Its translation is CASSLDPDEQYF.

This clone has just a few counts. The V and J genes are TRBV9 and TRBJ2-7, with TRBD1 as a possible D gene (5 bases). CDR3 size: 12 residues. Trimming took 3 bases from V and 3 from J, leaving 7 bases between them. Germline loops: CDR1 SGDLS, CDR2 YYNGEE. The CDR3 here is CASSGDSYEQYF. Written as DNA, the CDR3 is TGTGCCAGCAGCGGAGACAGCTACGAGCAGTACTTC.

The chain recombines TRBV6-2 or TRBV6-3 with TRBJ1-2; no definite D call. Per the germline V gene, CDR1 is MNHEY and CDR2 is SVGEGT. This CDR3 comprises 13 residues. The germline V and J ends were trimmed by 2 bases and 2 bases, with 6 bases remaining between them. CDR3 bases: TGTGCCAGCAGTTACGGCACCAACTATGGCTACACCTTC. It encodes CASSYGTNYGYTF.

The genes are TRBV20-1 and TRBJ1-2; a weak D match, TRBD1 (5 bases). Germline V gives CDR1 DFQATT, CDR2 SNEGSKA (reference sequence). The CDR3 is made up of 11 amino acids. V was trimmed by 5 bases and J by 4 bases, leaving 8 bases between them. For the CDR3, the DNA is TGCAGTGCTCAGGGATTCTATGGCTACACCTTC. It specifies CSAQGFYGYTF.

The CDR3: CASSVVTGGTEAFF. The CDR3 DNA reads TGTGCCAGCAGCGTAGTAACAGGGGGCACTGAAGCTTTCTTT. The V call is TRBV9, the J call TRBJ1-1; 8 bases align to TRBD1. The germline V gene encodes CDR1 SGDLS and CDR2 YYNGEE. The CDR3 runs 14 residues. V trimming: 0 bases; J trimming: 4 bases; junction bases outside the gene matches: 2.

V usage is TRBV5-6 and J usage is TRBJ1-5, with TRBD1 matching over 10 bases. The ends lost 1 base at V and 7 bases at J; junction bases unmatched: 11. Germline-derived CDR1 and CDR2 are SGHDT and YYEEEE. The CDR3 spans 17 residues. Here the CDR3 reads CASSLRRGRDRGQPQHF. CDR3 sequence (DNA): TGTGCCAGCAGCTTGCGCCGTGGCCGGGACAGGGGACAGCCCCAGCATTTT.

The chain employs TRBV28 and TRBJ2-1, with 8 positions matching TRBD2. Trimming took 8 bases from V and 8 from J; bases not matched to a gene: 11. CDR1 and CDR2 (germline): MDHEN, SYDVKM. CDR3 length: 14 amino acids. DNA of the CDR3: TGTGCCAGCGGGACCCCCGGGGGGGCCTATGAGCAGTTCTTC. Translated: CASGTPGGAYEQFF.

This sequence joins TRBV2 and TRBJ2-7; 9 bases line up with TRBD1. Unmatched junction bases numbered 5, after V lost 6 bases and J lost 2 bases. Germline values: CDR1 SNHLY, CDR2 FYNNEI. CDR3 length: 14 residues. This CDR3 reads CASRTGTGPYEQYF. In DNA form, the CDR3 reads TGTGCCAGCAGAACCGGGACAGGGCCCTACGAGCAGTACTTC.

This chain links TRBV3-1 (or the pseudogene TRBV3-2) with TRBJ1-2; 7 nucleotides match TRBD1. CDR1 LGHDT and CDR2 YNNKEL come from the germline V gene (reference sequence). With V trimmed by 4 bases and J by 10 bases, 6 bases remained unmatched. The CDR3 extends over 12 amino acids. The CDR3 DNA sequence: TGTGCCAGCAGCCCCCGAGGGACAGTCTACACCTTC. Translated: CASSPRGTVYTF.

The chain couples TRBV25-1 to TRBJ1-1, with 9 bases aligning to TRBD1. The V and J ends lost 6 bases and 11 bases, in that order; junction bases with no gene match: 10. The CDR3 has 13 residues. Germline-derived CDR1 and CDR2 are MGHDK and SYGVNS. The CDR3 nucleotides are TGTGCCAGCAGAGGACAGGGGACCCCCCAGGCTTTCTTT. Translated: CASRGQGTPQAFF.

The chain links TRBV3-1 (or the pseudogene TRBV3-2) to TRBJ2-4; D possibly corresponds to TRBD2 (5 bases). This CDR3 has 15 residues. The germline gives CDR1 LGHDT, CDR2 YNNKEL (reference sequence). Trimming removed 0 bases at V and 7 bases at J, with 13 bases between. CDR3 bases: TGTGCCAGCAGCCAAGATTCACTAGTGGGGAACATTCAGTACTTC. It encodes CASSQDSLVGNIQYF.

The V and J genes are TRBV28 and TRBJ2-7; 10 positions match TRBD2. CDR1 is MDHEN and CDR2 is SYDVKM in the germline V gene. The J segment lost 3 bases and the V segment lost 8 bases, leaving 4 bases of the junction unmatched. The CDR3 is 13 residues long. The CDR3 region is CASYSSGSYEQYF. The CDR3 coding sequence is TGTGCCAGCTACTCTAGCGGGAGCTACGAGCAGTACTTC.

Only one count was recorded for this clone. The chain couples TRBV19 to TRBJ2-7, with 8 bases aligning to TRBD2. The CDR3 has 14 residues. Germline CDR1 and CDR2: LNHDA and SQIVND (reference sequence). V lost 1 base and J lost 3; bases outside the gene matches: 2. The CDR3 spells CASSIAGGNYEQYF. CDR3 DNA sequence: TGTGCCAGTAGTATAGCGGGGGGGAACTACGAGCAGTACTTC.

In regard to this clone: This clone may be a read error of a much larger clone one base away. J is TRBJ2-2 and V is TRBV11-3; no clear D gene. V lost 6 bases to trimming and J lost 3 bases, with 8 bases between them. CDR1 is SGHNT and CDR2 is YENEEA in the germline V gene. The CDR3 has 13 residues. The CDR3 spells CASSPDYTGELFF. Here the CDR3 DNA reads TGTGCCAGCAGTCCTGACTACACCGGGGAGCTGTTTTTT.

This clone has just one count. The genes are TRBV5-6 and TRBJ2-1; perhaps TRBD1 as D (6 bases). CDR1 and CDR2 (germline): SGHDT, YYEEEE. CDR3 size: 18 residues. Between the trimmed V and J ends, which lost 1 base and 0 bases, there was a span of 17 bases. The chain's CDR3 is CASSLLQGSTISYNEQFF. CDR3 DNA sequence: TGTGCCAGCAGCTTGCTACAGGGTTCTACCATCTCCTACAATGAGCAGTTCTTC.

The chain recombines TRBV7-9 with TRBJ1-4; D is undetermined. The CDR3 is made up of 15 amino acids. Germline-derived CDR1 and CDR2 are SEHNR and FQNEAQ (reference sequence). V was clipped by 2 bases and J by 4 bases, with 11 bases between them. The CDR3 sequence: CASSLLTRDNEKLFF. The CDR3 coding sequence is TGTGCCAGCAGCTTATTGACTCGGGATAATGAAAAACTGTTTTTT.

The V and J genes are TRBV2 and TRBJ2-3, with D possibly matching TRBD1 (6 bases). V shed 3 bases and J shed 4 bases, with 11 bases lying between them. Per germline, CDR1 SNHLY and CDR2 FYNNEI. This CDR3 region has 14 residues. CDR3 protein: CASSDPTGPDTQYF. The CDR3 nucleotides read TGTGCCAGCAGTGACCCGACAGGCCCAGATACGCAGTATTTT.